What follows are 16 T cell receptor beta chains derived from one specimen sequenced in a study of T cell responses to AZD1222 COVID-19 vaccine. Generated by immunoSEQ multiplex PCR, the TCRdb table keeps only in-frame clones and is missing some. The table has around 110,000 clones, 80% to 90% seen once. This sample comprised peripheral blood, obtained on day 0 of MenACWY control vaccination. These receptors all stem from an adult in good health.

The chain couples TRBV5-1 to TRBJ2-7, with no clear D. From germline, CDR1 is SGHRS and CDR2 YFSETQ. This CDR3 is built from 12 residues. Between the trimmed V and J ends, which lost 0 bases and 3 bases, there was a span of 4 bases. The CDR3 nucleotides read TGCGCCAGCAGCTTGGTCAGCTACGAGCAGTACTTC. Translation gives CASSLVSYEQYF. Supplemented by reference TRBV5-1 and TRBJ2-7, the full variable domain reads KAGVTQTPRYLIKTRGQQVTLSCSPISGHRSVSWYQQTPGQGLQFLFEYFSETQRNKGNFPGRFSGRQFSNSRSEMNVSTLELGDSALYLCASSLVSYEQYFGPGTRLTVT.

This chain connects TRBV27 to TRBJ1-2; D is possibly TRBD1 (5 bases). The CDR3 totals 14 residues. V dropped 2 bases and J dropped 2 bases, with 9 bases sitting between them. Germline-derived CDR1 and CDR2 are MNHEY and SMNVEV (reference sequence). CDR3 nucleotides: TGTGCCAGCAGTTTAGGGGGGTCGAACTATGGCTACACCTTC. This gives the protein CASSLGGSNYGYTF.

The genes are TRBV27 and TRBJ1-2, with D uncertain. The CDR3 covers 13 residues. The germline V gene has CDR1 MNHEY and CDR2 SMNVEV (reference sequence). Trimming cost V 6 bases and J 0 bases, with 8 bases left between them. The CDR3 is CASREQPNYGYTF. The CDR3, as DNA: TGTGCCAGCAGAGAGCAGCCTAACTATGGCTACACCTTC.

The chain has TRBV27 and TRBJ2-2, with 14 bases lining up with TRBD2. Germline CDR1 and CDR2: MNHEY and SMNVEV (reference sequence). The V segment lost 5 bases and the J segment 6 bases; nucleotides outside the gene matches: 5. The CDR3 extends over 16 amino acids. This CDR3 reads CASSPRLAGGPGELFF. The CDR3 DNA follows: TGTGCCAGCAGTCCCAGACTAGCGGGGGGGCCCGGGGAGCTGTTTTTT.

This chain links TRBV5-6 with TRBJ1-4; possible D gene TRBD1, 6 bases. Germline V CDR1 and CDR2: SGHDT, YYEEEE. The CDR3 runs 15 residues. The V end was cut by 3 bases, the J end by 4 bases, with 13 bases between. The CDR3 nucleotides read TGTGCCAGCAGCTCGCCAGGGGCCGGTAATGAAAAACTGTTTTTT. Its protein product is CASSSPGAGNEKLFF.

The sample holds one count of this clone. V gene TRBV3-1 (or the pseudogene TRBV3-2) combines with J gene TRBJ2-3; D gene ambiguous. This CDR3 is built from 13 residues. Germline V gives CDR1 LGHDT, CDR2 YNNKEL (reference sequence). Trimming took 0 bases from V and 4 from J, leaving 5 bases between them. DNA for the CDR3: TGTGCCAGCAGCCAAGATTGGGCAGATACGCAGTATTTT. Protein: CASSQDWADTQYF.

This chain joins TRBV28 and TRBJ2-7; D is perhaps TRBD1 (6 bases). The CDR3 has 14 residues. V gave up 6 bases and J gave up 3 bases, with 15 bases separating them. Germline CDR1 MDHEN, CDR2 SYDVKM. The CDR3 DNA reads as TGTGCCAGCAGCTTCACTGGGGGCCTCTACGAGCAGTACTTC. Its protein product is CASSFTGGLYEQYF.

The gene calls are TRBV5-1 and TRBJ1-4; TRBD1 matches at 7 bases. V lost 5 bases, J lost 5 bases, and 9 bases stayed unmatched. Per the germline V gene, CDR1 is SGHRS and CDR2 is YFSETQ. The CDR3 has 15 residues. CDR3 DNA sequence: TGCGCCAGCAGATTCCTTGGGACAGAAAATGAAAAACTGTTTTTT. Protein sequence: CASRFLGTENEKLFF.

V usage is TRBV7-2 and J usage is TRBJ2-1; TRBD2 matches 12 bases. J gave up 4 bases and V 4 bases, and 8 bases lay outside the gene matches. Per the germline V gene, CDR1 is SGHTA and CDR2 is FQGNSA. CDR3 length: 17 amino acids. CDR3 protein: CASSSTPLAGGYNEQFF. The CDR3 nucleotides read TGTGCCAGCAGCTCGACCCCGCTAGCGGGGGGGTACAATGAGCAGTTCTTC.

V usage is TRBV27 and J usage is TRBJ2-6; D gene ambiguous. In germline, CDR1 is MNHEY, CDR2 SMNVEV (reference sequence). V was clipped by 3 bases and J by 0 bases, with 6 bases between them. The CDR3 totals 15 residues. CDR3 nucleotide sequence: TGTGCCAGCAGTTTCTTGAGCTCTGGGGCCAACGTCCTGACTTTC. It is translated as CASSFLSSGANVLTF.

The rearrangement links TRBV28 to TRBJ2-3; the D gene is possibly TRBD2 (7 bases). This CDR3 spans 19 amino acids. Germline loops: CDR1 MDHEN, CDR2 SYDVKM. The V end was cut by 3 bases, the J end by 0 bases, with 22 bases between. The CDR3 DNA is TGTGCCAGCAGTTTGGCCCCGGCGGGGGCCCCGACTAGCACAGATACGCAGTATTTT. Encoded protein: CASSLAPAGAPTSTDTQYF.

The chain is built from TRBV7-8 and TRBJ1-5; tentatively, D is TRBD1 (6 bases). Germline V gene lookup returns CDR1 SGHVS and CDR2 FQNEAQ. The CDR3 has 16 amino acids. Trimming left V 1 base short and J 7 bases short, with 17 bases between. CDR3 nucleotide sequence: TGTGCCAGCAGCTTAGGGCCAGGGTACAGGGAACAGCCCCAGCATTTT. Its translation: CASSLGPGYREQPQHF. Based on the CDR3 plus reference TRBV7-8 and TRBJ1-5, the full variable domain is GAGVSQSPRYKVAKRGQDVALRCDPISGHVSLFWYQQALGQGPEFLTYFQNEAQLDKSGLPSDRFFAERPEGSVSTLKIQRTQQEDSAVYLCASSLGPGYREQPQHFGDGTRLSIL.

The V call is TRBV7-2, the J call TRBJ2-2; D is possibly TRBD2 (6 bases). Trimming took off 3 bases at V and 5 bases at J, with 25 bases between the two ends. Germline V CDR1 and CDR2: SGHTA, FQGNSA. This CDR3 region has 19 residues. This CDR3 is CASSFPPSGAGRGTGELFF. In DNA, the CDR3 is TGTGCCAGCAGCTTTCCTCCCTCCGGTGCGGGTCGGGGGACCGGGGAGCTGTTTTTT.

The CDR3 spells CASRGIPPYEQYF. CDR3 coding DNA: TGTGCCAGCAGGGGGATCCCCCCCTACGAGCAGTACTTC. The chain recombines TRBV6-4 with TRBJ2-7; D ambiguous. CDR1 and CDR2 (germline): MRHNA, SNTAGT. Trimming shortened V by 6 bases and J by 2 bases, and 11 bases separated the two germline ends. The CDR3 is made up of 13 amino acids.

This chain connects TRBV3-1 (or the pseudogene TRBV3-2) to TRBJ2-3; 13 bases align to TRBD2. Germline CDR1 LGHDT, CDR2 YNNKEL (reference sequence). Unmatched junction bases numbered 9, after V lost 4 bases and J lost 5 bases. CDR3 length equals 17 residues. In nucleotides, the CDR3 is TGTGCCAGCAGCCTAACTAGCGGGGGGGCCTTAGGAGATACGCAGTATTTT. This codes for CASSLTSGGALGDTQYF.

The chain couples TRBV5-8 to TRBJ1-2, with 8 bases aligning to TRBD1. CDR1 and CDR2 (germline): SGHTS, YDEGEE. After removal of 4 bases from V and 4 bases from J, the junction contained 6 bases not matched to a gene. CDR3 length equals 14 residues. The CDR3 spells CASSLGQEGYGYTF. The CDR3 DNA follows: TGTGCCAGCAGCCTGGGACAGGAGGGCTATGGCTACACCTTC.